This entry lists 27 T cell receptor beta chains sequenced from one sample in a study of blood T cell repertoires in COVID-19. The table came from immunoSEQ multiplex PCR; TCRdb's copy has only in-frame clones and leaves some out. Among over 250,000 clones listed, roughly nine tenths were seen once. Source material: PBMCs or T cells enriched from blood (not recorded which). The receptors derive from a woman aged 18-29 years who had recovered from COVID-19.

The chain carries TRBV15 and TRBJ1-1; D is ambiguous. Germline CDR1 and CDR2: LNHNV and YYDKDF (reference sequence). V was shortened by 1 base and J by 0 bases, with 9 bases between the two germline ends. The CDR3 runs 15 residues. In DNA form, the CDR3 reads TGTGCCACCAGCAGAGCTGGCTCCTTGAACACTGAAGCTTTCTTT. It is translated as CATSRAGSLNTEAFF.

This rearrangement joins TRBV6-5 to TRBJ1-1; 9 positions agree with TRBD1. This CDR3 spans 12 amino acids. Germline V gene data show CDR1 as MNHEY and CDR2 as SVGAGI. V dropped 8 bases and J dropped 9; count of bases not matched to a gene: 7. The CDR3 loop reads CASVGDRDQAFF. The CDR3 DNA sequence: TGTGCCAGCGTGGGGGACAGGGACCAAGCTTTCTTT.

The CDR3 protein is CASSAGWGVRETQYF. CDR3 bases: TGCGCCAGCAGCGCGGGATGGGGAGTCCGAGAGACCCAGTACTTC. The J gene is TRBJ2-5, the V gene TRBV5-1, with D maybe TRBD2 (6 bases). Germline V lookup: CDR1 SGHRS, CDR2 YFSETQ. Trimming left V 4 bases short and J 4 bases short, with 17 bases between. This CDR3 is 15 amino acids long.

The sample holds a few counts of this clone. J is TRBJ2-3 and V is TRBV6-4, with 7 bases fitting TRBD1. The CDR3 contains 16 residues. Germline V lookup: CDR1 MRHNA, CDR2 SNTAGT. The V gene end was trimmed by 5 bases and the J gene end by 2 bases; junction bases not matched to a gene: 10. The CDR3 sequence is CASSQHPGQNTDTQYF. CDR3 nucleotides: TGTGCCAGCAGTCAGCATCCGGGACAGAACACAGATACGCAGTATTTT.

With respect to this clone: The junction departs from the called germline gene at one end, perhaps through a read error. CDR3 sequence: CASSKEAPTGELFF. In DNA form, the CDR3 reads TGTGCCAGCAGCAAAGAAGCTCCCACCGGGGAGCTGTTTTTT. The chain employs TRBV3-1 (or the pseudogene TRBV3-2) and TRBJ2-2; D is uncertain. The CDR3 extends over 14 amino acids. Per the germline V gene, CDR1 is LGHDT and CDR2 is YNNKEL (reference sequence).

The chain has TRBV5-1 and TRBJ1-1; weak D call: TRBD1 (6 bases). The germline V gene has CDR1 SGHRS and CDR2 YFSETQ. Trimming took off 3 bases at V and 4 bases at J, with 16 bases between the two ends. This CDR3 spans 15 amino acids. CDR3: CASSSETGTGTEAFF. In nucleotides, the CDR3 is TGCGCCAGCAGCTCCGAGACAGGAACGGGCACTGAAGCTTTCTTT.

This clone was counted once. This rearrangement joins TRBV12-5 to TRBJ1-1; D call uncertain. V was shortened by 6 bases and J by 3 bases, with 8 bases between the two germline ends. This CDR3 has 12 amino acids. The germline V gene encodes CDR1 LGHNT and CDR2 FRNRAP. CDR3 in DNA: TGTGCTAGTGGGTCGGAGGACACTGAAGCTTTCTTT. It translates to CASGSEDTEAFF.

V gene TRBV11-2 combines with J gene TRBJ1-2; 8 bases fit TRBD1. Per the germline V gene, CDR1 is SGHAT and CDR2 is FQNNGV. With 4 bases clipped from V and 4 bases from J, the junction kept 8 bases outside the gene matches. This CDR3 is built from 15 residues. The CDR3 loop reads CASSSGTGIGYGYTF. The DNA for the CDR3 is TGTGCCAGCAGCTCAGGGACAGGCATCGGCTATGGCTACACCTTC.

The J gene is TRBJ1-5, the V gene TRBV10-1, with 9 bases lining up with TRBD1. Germline trimming cut 8 bases from V and 0 bases from J; bases unmatched to any gene: 20. Germline CDR1 reads WNHNN; CDR2 reads SYGVQD (reference sequence). CDR3 length equals 20 residues. The CDR3 bases are TGCGCCAGCTCTTCTGGGCGACCGGGACAGGGCTTTAATAGCAATCAGCCCCAGCATTTT. It specifies CASSSGRPGQGFNSNQPQHF.

The gene calls are TRBV27 and TRBJ1-1, with 7 positions matching TRBD1. The CDR3 contains 14 residues. Germline loops: CDR1 MNHEY, CDR2 SMNVEV (reference sequence). After removal of 3 bases from V and 7 bases from J, the junction contained 8 bases not matched to a gene. The CDR3 is CASSFRHRGNEAFF. CDR3 sequence (DNA): TGTGCCAGCAGTTTTCGGCACAGGGGAAATGAAGCTTTCTTT.

V and J are TRBV5-1 and TRBJ1-5; perhaps TRBD1 as D (5 bases). Germline V lookup: CDR1 SGHRS, CDR2 YFSETQ. V lost 4 bases to trimming and J lost 3 bases, with 14 bases between them. CDR3 length: 15 amino acids. The CDR3 region is CASSPLAGANQPQHF. In nucleotides, the CDR3 is TGCGCCAGCAGCCCCCTCGCTGGGGCCAATCAGCCCCAGCATTTT.

The chain carries TRBV5-4 and TRBJ1-2; the D gene is possibly TRBD1 (6 bases). Germline CDR1 and CDR2: SGHNT and YYREEE (reference sequence). The CDR3 is 15 residues long. Trimming cost V 3 bases and J 2 bases, with 14 bases left between them. The CDR3 sequence: CASSYRTGTNYGYTF. In DNA form, the CDR3 reads TGTGCCAGCAGCTATCGTACAGGGACCAACTATGGCTACACCTTC. The variable domain in full, completed from reference TRBV5-4 and TRBJ1-2, reads ETGVTQSPTHLIKTRGQQVTLRCSSQSGHNTVSWYQQALGQGPQFIFQYYREEENGRGNFPPRFSGLQFPNYSSELNVNALELDDSALYLCASSYRTGTNYGYTFGSGTRLTVV.

The genes are TRBV28 and TRBJ2-1; weak D call: TRBD1 (6 bases). CDR3 length: 17 amino acids. The V and J ends lost 8 bases and 4 bases respectively, with 24 bases between them. The germline V gene encodes CDR1 MDHEN and CDR2 SYDVKM. The CDR3 is CASHTILQGSGYNEQFF. CDR3 DNA: TGTGCCAGCCATACTATCCTACAGGGTTCGGGTTACAATGAGCAGTTCTTC.

This chain uses TRBV2 with TRBJ1-1; 9 nucleotides line up with TRBD1. J gave up 4 bases and V 9 bases, and 3 bases lay outside the gene matches. The CDR3 runs to 12 residues. Germline V CDR1 and CDR2: SNHLY, FYNNEI. The CDR3 sequence: CASETGGTEAFF. The CDR3 nucleotides are TGTGCCAGTGAGACAGGGGGCACTGAAGCTTTCTTT. Filled out from reference TRBV2 and TRBJ1-1, the complete variable domain reads EPEVTQTPSHQVTQMGQEVILRCVPISNHLYFYWYRQILGQKVEFLVSFYNNEISEKSEIFDDQFSVERPDGSNFTLKIRSTKLEDSAMYFCASETGGTEAFFGQGTRLTVV.

The chain combines TRBV7-2 with TRBJ2-7; no firm D call. V was trimmed by 3 bases and J by 12 bases, leaving 18 bases between them. This CDR3 has 13 amino acids. Germline CDR1 SGHTA, CDR2 FQGNSA. CDR3 region: CASSLGKTNPPYF. The CDR3 DNA sequence: TGTGCCAGCAGCTTGGGTAAGACAAATCCGCCGTACTTC.

The chain links TRBV7-3 to TRBJ2-5; TRBD1 agrees at 8 bases. Germline CDR1 SGHTA, CDR2 FQGTGA. The V segment lost 3 bases and the J segment 2 bases; nucleotides outside the gene matches: 8. CDR3 length: 16 amino acids. CDR3 in amino acids: CASSFWGRGPQETQYF. In DNA form, the CDR3 reads TGTGCCAGCAGCTTTTGGGGCAGGGGGCCTCAAGAGACCCAGTACTTC.

The chain joins TRBV30 to TRBJ1-3; D call uncertain. Germline lookup yields CDR1 GTSNPN and CDR2 SVGIG (reference sequence). V lost 7 bases and J lost 2, with 12 bases in between. This CDR3 is built from 13 residues. CDR3 DNA sequence: TGTGCCTTGGGGAGGGATACTGGAAACACCATATATTTT. Amino acid sequence: CALGRDTGNTIYF.

The genes are TRBV19 and TRBJ2-7; 8 bases align to TRBD2. Germline V lookup: CDR1 LNHDA, CDR2 SQIVND (reference sequence). Trimming removed 0 bases from V and 5 bases from J; junction bases left unmatched: 9. The CDR3 has 16 amino acids. CDR3 DNA sequence: TGTGCCAGTAGTATAGATACGGCGGGGGGTATCGACGAGCAGTACTTC. Translating gives CASSIDTAGGIDEQYF.

V usage is TRBV28 and J usage is TRBJ2-5; 7 positions match TRBD1. Germline trimming cut 2 bases from V and 5 bases from J; bases unmatched to any gene: 8. This CDR3 comprises 15 residues. From germline, CDR1 is MDHEN and CDR2 SYDVKM. The CDR3 is CASSLSQGVGETQYF. The DNA for the CDR3 is TGTGCCAGCAGTTTAAGTCAGGGGGTTGGGGAGACCCAGTACTTC.

Of note for this clone: The same CDR3 can be traced to other DNA sequences in this sample. In nucleotides, the CDR3 is TGCGCCAGCAGCTTAGGACAGGGTCCCTACGAGCAGTACTTC. Protein sequence: CASSLGQGPYEQYF. The V call is TRBV5-1, the J call TRBJ2-7, with TRBD1 matching over 8 bases. This CDR3 comprises 14 residues. The V gene end was trimmed by 2 bases and the J gene end by 2 bases; junction bases not matched to a gene: 3. In germline, CDR1 is SGHRS, CDR2 YFSETQ.

The rearrangement uses TRBV11-3 and TRBJ1-1, with D unclear. Germline values: CDR1 SGHNT, CDR2 YENEEA. This CDR3 region has 13 residues. Trimming left V 4 bases short and J 3 bases short, with 9 bases between. CDR3 residues: CASSSTVYTEAFF. The CDR3 DNA is TGTGCCAGCAGCTCTACAGTGTACACTGAAGCTTTCTTT.

The chain uses TRBV4-1 and TRBJ2-7; 7 positions match TRBD1. The V gene's germline CDR1 is MGHRA and CDR2 YSYEKL. V gave up 7 bases and J gave up 4 bases; unmatched junction bases: 13. The CDR3 contains 15 residues. CDR3 in DNA: TGCGCCAGCACCCCCGGCCGGCAGGGGGTATACGAGCAGTACTTC. This sequence encodes CASTPGRQGVYEQYF.

This chain uses TRBV27 with TRBJ2-3, with TRBD2 matching 8 bases. CDR1 is MNHEY and CDR2 is SMNVEV in the germline V gene (reference sequence). Losses at the gene ends were 5 bases for V and 7 bases for J; bases not matched to a gene: 8. The CDR3 consists of 14 residues. CDR3 in amino acids: CASSLGGGQYTQYF. CDR3 DNA sequence: TGTGCCAGCAGTCTTGGCGGGGGGCAATATACGCAGTATTTT.

The chain joins TRBV5-1 to TRBJ2-5; TRBD2 matches at 9 bases. V was clipped by 0 bases and J by 9 bases; unmatched bases: 9. Germline V CDR1 and CDR2: SGHRS, YFSETQ. The CDR3 sequence is 15 residues long. CDR3 coding DNA: TGCGCCAGCAGCTTGGTAACTAGCGGGCTCGGGGCCCAGTACTTC. The encoded protein is CASSLVTSGLGAQYF.

This chain uses TRBV7-2 with TRBJ1-1; D gene unclear. The CDR3 consists of 13 residues. Trimming took 2 bases from V and 10 from J, leaving 14 bases between them. CDR1 is SGHTA, CDR2 FQGNSA, per germline. The CDR3 nucleotides read TGTGCCAGCAGCTTATCACGGCCCGGGAGAGCTTTCTTT. Translated: CASSLSRPGRAFF.

The gene calls are TRBV24-1 and TRBJ2-4, with D possibly being TRBD1 (8 bases). Germline V gene sequence: CDR1 KGHDR, CDR2 SFDVKD. The V end lost 4 bases, the J end lost 3 bases, and 15 bases lay between the germline ends. The CDR3 spans 16 residues. The CDR3 DNA reads TGTGCCACCAGTGAACCCCACAGGGGGGGCAAAAACATTCAGTACTTC. Protein product: CATSEPHRGGKNIQYF.

V and J are TRBV11-2 and TRBJ2-7, with 9 positions matching TRBD1. Germline-derived CDR1 and CDR2 are SGHAT and FQNNGV. CDR3 length equals 15 residues. The ends lost 0 bases at V and 3 bases at J; junction bases unmatched: 3. CDR3 DNA sequence: TGTGCCAGCAGCTTAGATGAGGACAGGGGCTACGAGCAGTACTTC. Residues: CASSLDEDRGYEQYF.